The clone carrying this T cell receptor beta chain was seen a few times. The antigen remains unidentified. This record comes from a study of T-cell reconstitution after alpha-beta-depleted transplantation in children. Whole-study results and caveats: It was reported that alpha-beta T cells came from several hundred expanded graft clones (about two months after transplant).

The TCRbeta library was prepared with unique molecular identifiers. TCRdb re-analysed the PCR reads in MiXCR, keeping a single row per CDR3 protein. The profile covers hundreds of thousands of distinct CDR3 sequences, with 15% to 20% appearing a single time and around 30% taken by the ten largest. CDR3 size: 14 residues. The V end lost 5 bases, the J end lost 6 bases, and 17 bases lay between the germline ends. Per germline, CDR1 SGHDT and CDR2 YYEEEE. V gene TRBV5-6 combines with J gene TRBJ2-5, with D possibly matching TRBD1 (7 bases). This material consisted of PBMCs, mostly from graft donor cells, taken 360 days after TCRalphabeta/CD19-depleted stem cell transplant. This TCR was sampled from a boy less than two years old who had a stem cell transplant for Wiskott-Aldrich syndrome, so the T cells may come from the graft donor. CDR3 coding DNA: TGTGCCAGCAGATTGTGGCAGGGGGGTCAGACCCAGTACTTC. It is translated as CASRLWQGGQTQYF.